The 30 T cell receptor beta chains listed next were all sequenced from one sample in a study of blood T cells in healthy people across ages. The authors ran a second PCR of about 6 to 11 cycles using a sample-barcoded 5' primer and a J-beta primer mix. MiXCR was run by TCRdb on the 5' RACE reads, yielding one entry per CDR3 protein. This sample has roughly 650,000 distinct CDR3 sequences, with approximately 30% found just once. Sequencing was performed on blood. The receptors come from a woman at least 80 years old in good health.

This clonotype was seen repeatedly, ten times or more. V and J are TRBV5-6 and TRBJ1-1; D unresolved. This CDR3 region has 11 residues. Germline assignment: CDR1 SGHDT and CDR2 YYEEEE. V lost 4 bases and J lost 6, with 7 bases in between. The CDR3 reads CASSRASEAFF. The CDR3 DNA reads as TGTGCCAGCAGCAGAGCCTCTGAAGCTTTCTTT. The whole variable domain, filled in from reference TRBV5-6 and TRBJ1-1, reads DAGVTQSPTHLIKTRGQQVTLRCSPKSGHDTVSWYQQALGQGPQFIFQYYEEEERQRGNFPDRFSGHQFPNYSSELNVNALLLGDSALYLCASSRASEAFFGQGTRLTVV.

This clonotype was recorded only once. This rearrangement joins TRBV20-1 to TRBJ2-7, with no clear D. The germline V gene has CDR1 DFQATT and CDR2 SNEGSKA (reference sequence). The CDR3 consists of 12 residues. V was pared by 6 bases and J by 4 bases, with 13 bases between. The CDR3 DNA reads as TGCAGTGCGGATAGCTTTCGATACGAGCAGTACTTC. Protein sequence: CSADSFRYEQYF.

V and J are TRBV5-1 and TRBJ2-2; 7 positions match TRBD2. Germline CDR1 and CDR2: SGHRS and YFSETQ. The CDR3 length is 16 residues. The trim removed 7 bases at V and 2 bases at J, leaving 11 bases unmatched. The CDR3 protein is CASPQLAKINTGELFF. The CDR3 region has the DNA TGCGCCAGCCCTCAACTAGCGAAGATCAACACCGGGGAGCTGTTTTTT. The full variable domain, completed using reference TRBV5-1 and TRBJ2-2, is KAGVTQTPRYLIKTRGQQVTLSCSPISGHRSVSWYQQTPGQGLQFLFEYFSETQRNKGNFPGRFSGRQFSNSRSEMNVSTLELGDSALYLCASPQLAKINTGELFFGEGSRLTVL.

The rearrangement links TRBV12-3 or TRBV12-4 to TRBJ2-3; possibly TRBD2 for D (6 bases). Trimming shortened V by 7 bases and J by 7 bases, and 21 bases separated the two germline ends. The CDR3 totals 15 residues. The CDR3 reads CASTLFGGVANTQYF. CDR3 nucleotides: TGTGCCAGCACCTTATTCGGGGGAGTAGCTAATACGCAGTATTTT.

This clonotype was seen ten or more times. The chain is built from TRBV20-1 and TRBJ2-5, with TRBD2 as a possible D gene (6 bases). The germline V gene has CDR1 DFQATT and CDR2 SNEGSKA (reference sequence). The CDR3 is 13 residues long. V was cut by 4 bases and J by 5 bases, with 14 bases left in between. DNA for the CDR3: TGCAGTGCTACCGGGACTTCCCAGGAGACCCAGTACTTC. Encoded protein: CSATGTSQETQYF.

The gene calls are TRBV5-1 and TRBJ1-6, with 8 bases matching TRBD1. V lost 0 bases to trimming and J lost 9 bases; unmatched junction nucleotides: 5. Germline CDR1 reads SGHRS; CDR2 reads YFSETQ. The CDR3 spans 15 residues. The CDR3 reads CASSLAATGVSPLHF. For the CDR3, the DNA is TGCGCCAGCAGCTTGGCTGCGACAGGGGTTTCACCCCTCCACTTT.

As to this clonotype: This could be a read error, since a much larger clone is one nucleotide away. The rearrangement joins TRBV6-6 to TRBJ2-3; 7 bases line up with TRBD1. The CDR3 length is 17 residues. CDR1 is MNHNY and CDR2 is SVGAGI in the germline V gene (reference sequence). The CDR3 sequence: CANSYPGQLGSTDTQYF. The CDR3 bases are TGTGCCAACAGTTACCCGGGACAGCTAGGGAGCACAGATACGCAGTATTTT.

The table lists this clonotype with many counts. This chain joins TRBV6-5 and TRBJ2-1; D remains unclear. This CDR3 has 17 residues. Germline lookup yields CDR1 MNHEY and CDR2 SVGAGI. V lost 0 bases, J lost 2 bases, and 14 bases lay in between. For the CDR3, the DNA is TGTGCCAGCAGTTACTCGAATCCCATGGGTACCTACAATGAGCAGTTCTTC. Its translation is CASSYSNPMGTYNEQFF.

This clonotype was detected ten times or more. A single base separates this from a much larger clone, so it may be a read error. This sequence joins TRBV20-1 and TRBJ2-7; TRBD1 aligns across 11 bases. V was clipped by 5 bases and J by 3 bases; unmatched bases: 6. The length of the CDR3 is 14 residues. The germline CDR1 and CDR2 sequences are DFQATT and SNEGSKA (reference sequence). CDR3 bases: TGCAGTGCTCCCCCCGGGACAGGGGGCTACGAGCAGTACTTC. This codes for CSAPPGTGGYEQYF.

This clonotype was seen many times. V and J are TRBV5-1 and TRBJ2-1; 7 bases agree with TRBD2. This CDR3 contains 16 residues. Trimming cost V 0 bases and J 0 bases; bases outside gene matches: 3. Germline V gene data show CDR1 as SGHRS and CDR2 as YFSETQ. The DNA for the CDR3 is TGCGCCAGCAGCTTGGCTAGCGGCAGCTCCTACAATGAGCAGTTCTTC. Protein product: CASSLASGSSYNEQFF.

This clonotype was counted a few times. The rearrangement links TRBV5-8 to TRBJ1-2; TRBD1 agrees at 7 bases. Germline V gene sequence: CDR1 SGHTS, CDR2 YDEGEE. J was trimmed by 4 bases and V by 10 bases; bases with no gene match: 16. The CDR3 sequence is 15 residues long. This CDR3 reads CAGKALTGTAYGYTF. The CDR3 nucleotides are TGTGCCGGCAAAGCTCTCACCGGGACAGCCTATGGCTACACCTTC.

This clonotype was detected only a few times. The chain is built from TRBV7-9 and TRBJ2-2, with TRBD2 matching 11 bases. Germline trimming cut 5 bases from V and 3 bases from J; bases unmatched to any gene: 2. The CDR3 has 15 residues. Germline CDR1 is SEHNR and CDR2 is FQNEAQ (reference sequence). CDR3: CASSRTSGYTGELFF. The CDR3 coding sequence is TGTGCCAGCAGCAGGACTAGCGGGTACACCGGGGAGCTGTTTTTT.

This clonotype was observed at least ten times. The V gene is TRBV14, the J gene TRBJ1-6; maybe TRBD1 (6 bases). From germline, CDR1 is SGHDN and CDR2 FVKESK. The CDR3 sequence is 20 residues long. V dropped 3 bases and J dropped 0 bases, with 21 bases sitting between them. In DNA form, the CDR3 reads TGTGCCAGCAGCCAGCCCGGGGGCTCATTCGGTAGCTCCTATAATTCACCCCTCCACTTT. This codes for CASSQPGGSFGSSYNSPLHF.

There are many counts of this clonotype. CDR3 loop: CASSQGDTSLGGYTF. CDR3 in DNA: TGTGCCAGCAGTCAGGGGGACACTTCACTTGGTGGCTACACCTTC. The J gene is TRBJ1-2, the V gene TRBV28, with 7 bases that match TRBD1. The ends lost 5 bases at V and 7 bases at J; junction bases unmatched: 13. Germline V lookup: CDR1 MDHEN, CDR2 SYDVKM. CDR3 length equals 15 residues.

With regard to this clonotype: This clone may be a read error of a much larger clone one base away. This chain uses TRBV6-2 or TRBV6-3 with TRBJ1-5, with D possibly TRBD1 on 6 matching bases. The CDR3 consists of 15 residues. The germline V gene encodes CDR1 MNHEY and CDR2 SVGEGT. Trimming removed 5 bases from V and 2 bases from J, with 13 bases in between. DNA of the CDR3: TGTGCCAGCAGTCCTTCGAACAGGGGCAATCAGCCCCAGCATTTT. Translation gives CASSPSNRGNQPQHF.

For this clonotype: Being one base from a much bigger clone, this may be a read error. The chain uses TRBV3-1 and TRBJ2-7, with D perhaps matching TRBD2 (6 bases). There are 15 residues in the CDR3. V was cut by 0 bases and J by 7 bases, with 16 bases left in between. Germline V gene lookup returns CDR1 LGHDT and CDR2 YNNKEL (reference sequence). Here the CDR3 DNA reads TGTGCCAGCAGCCAAGACACTAGCCGTCCAAATGAGCAGTACTTC. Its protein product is CASSQDTSRPNEQYF.

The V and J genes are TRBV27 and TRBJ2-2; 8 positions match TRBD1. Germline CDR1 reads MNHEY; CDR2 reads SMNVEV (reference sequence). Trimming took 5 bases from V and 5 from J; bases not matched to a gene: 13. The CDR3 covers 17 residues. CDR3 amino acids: CASSTSTGERTTGELFF. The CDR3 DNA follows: TGTGCCAGCAGTACCTCGACAGGGGAACGAACAACCGGGGAGCTGTTTTTT.

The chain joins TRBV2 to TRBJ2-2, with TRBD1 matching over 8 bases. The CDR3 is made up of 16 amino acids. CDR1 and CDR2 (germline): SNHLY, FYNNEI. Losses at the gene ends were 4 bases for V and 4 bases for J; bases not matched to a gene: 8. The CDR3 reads CASSGQGATGTGELFF. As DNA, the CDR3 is TGTGCCAGCAGTGGGCAGGGGGCGACTGGCACCGGGGAGCTGTTTTTT. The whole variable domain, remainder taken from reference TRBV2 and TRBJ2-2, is EPEVTQTPSHQVTQMGQEVILRCVPISNHLYFYWYRQILGQKVEFLVSFYNNEISEKSEIFDDQFSVERPDGSNFTLKIRSTKLEDSAMYFCASSGQGATGTGELFFGEGSRLTVL.

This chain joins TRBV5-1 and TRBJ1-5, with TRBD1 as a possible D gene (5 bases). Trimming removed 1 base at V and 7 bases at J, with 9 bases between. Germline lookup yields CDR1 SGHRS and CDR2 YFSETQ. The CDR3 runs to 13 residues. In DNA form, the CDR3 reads TGCGCCAGCAGCTTGACGGGGCCCCAGCCCCAGCATTTT. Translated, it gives CASSLTGPQPQHF.

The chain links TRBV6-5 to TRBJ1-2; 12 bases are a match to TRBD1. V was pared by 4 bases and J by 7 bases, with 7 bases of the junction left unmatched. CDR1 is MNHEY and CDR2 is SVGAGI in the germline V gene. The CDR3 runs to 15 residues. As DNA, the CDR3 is TGTGCCAGCAGTTCCCGGGACAGGGGGCTAAGTGGCTACACCTTC. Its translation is CASSSRDRGLSGYTF.

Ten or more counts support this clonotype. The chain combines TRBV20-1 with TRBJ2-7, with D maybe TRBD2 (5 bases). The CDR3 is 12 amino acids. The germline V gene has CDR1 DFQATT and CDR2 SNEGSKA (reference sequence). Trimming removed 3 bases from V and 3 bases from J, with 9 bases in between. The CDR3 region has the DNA TGCAGTGCTAGGGAGGCCATCTACGAGCAGTACTTC. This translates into CSAREAIYEQYF.

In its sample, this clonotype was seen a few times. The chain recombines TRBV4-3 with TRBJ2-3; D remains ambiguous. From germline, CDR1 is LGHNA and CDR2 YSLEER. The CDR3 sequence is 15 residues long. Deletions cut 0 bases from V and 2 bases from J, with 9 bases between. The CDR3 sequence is CASSQEQSDTDTQYF. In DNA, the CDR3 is TGCGCCAGCAGCCAAGAACAGAGCGACACAGATACGCAGTATTTT.

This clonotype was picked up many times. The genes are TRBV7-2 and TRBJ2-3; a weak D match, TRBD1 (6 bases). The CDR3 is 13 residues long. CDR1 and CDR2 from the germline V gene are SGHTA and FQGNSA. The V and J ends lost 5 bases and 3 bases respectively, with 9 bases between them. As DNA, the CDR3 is TGTGCCAGCAGCCCCGGACAGACAGATACGCAGTATTTT. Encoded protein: CASSPGQTDTQYF.

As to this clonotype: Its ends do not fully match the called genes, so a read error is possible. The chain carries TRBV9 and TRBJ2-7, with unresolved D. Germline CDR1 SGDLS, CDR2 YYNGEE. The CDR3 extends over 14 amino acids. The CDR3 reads CASSVGLNSYDQYF. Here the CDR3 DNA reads TGTGCCAGCAGCGTAGGTCTGAACTCCTACGATCAGTACTTC. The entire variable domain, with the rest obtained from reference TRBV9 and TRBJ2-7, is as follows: DSGVTQTPKHLITATGQRVTLRCSPRSGDLSVYWYQQSLDQGLQFLIQYYNGEERAKGNILERFSAQQFPDLHSELNLSSLELGDSALYFCASSVGLNSYDQYFGPGTRLTVT.

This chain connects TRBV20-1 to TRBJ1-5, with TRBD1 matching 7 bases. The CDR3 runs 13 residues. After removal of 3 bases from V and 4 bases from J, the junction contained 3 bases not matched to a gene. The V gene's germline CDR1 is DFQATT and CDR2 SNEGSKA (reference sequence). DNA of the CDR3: TGCAGTGCTAGGGGGACAGCGAATCAGCCCCAGCATTTT. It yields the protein CSARGTANQPQHF.

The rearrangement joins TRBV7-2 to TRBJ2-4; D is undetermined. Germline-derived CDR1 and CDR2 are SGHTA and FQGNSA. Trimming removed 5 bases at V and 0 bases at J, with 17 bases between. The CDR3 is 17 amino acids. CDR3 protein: CASSPRYKTLAKNIQYF. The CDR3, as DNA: TGTGCCAGCAGCCCGCGTTACAAGACCTTAGCCAAAAACATTCAGTACTTC.

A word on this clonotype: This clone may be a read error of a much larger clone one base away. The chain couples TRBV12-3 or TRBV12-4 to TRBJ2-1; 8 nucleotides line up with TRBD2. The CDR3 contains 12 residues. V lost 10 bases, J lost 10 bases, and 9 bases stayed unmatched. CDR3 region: CATTGGVGEQFF. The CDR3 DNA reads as TGTGCCACTACGGGGGGGGTCGGCGAGCAGTTCTTC.

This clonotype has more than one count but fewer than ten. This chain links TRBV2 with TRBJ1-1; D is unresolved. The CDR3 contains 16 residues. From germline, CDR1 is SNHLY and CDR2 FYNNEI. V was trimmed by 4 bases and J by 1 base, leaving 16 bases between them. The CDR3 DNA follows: TGTGCCAGCAGTGCAGGTCTGGCTAGGAAGAACACTGAAGCTTTCTTT. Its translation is CASSAGLARKNTEAFF.

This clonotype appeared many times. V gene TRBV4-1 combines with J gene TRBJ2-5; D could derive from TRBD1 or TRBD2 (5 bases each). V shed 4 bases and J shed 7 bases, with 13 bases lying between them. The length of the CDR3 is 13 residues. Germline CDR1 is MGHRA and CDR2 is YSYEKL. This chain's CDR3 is CASSRLHGGTQYF. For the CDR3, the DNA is TGCGCCAGCAGCCGGTTACATGGGGGGACCCAGTACTTC.

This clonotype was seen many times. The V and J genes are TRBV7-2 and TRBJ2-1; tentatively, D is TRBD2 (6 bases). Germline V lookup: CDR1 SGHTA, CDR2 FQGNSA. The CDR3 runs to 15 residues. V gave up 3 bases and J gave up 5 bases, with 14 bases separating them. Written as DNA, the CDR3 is TGTGCCAGCAGCTTCAGCGGGCGCCCTGACAATGAGCAGTTCTTC. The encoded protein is CASSFSGRPDNEQFF.